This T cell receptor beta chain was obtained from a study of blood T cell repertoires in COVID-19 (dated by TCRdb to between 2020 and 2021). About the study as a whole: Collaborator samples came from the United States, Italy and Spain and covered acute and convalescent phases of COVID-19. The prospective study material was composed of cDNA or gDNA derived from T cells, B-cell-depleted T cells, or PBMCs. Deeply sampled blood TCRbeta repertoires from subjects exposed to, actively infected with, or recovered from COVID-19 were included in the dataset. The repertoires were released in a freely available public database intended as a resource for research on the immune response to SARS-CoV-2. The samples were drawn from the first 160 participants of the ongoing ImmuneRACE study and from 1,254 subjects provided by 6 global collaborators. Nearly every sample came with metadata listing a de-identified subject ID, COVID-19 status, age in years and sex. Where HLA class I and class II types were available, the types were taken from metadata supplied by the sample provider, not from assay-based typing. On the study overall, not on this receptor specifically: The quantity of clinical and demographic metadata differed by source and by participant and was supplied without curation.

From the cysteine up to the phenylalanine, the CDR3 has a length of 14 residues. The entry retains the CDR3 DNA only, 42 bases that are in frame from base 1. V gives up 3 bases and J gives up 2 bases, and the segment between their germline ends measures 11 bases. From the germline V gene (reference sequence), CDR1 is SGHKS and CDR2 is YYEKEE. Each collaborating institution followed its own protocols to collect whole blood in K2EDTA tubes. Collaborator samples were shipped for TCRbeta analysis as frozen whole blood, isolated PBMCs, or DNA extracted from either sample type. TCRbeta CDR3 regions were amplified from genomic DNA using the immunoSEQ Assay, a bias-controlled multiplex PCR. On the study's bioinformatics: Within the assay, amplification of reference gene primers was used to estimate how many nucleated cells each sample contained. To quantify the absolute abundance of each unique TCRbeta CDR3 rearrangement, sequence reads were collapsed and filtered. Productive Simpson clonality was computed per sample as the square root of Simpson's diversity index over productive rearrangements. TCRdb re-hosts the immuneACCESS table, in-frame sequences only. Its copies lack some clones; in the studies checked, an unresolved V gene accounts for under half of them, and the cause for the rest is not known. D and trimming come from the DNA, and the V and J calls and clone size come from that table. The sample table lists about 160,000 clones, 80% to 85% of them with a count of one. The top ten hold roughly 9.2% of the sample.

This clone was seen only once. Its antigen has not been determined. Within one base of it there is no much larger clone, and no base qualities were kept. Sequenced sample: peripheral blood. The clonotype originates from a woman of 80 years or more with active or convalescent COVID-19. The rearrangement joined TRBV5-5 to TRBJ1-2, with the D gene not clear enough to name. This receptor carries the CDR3 CASSSDTSNYGYTF. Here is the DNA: TGTGCCAGCAGCTCAGACACCTCGAACTATGGCTACACCTTC.